This paragraph reports one TCR beta chain. It lacks a known antigen. No base quality information exists; no much larger clone differs at one position. The sample comes from a study of blood T cells in healthy people across ages (dated by TCRdb to the mid-2010s). Broadly, across the study: In model experiments, template switching captured roughly one uniquely barcoded TCR beta cDNA molecule for every two T cells. The study measured age-related changes in TCR beta repertoire diversity using deep sequencing normalized with unique cDNA molecular identifiers. Donors were grouped into four age groups: young (average about 15 years), middle-aged (39), aged (about 59) and long-lived (approximately 81). For two donors (one aged 18 to 30 and one aged 80 or older), the study analyzed two additional independent replicas of 1 million unique cDNA reads from the same blood draw. Study-wide findings and limitations: Compared with the aged group, more naive CD4+ T cells, fewer expanded clones and increased TCR diversity were shown by the long-lived group, suggesting age selection. Bulk unsorted PBMC profiling prevented conclusive comparison of naive and antigen-experienced compartments. Estimates of total diversity based on one million sequenced T cells were regarded as lower bounds and as underestimates. Observed TCR beta diversity correlated strongly with the percentage of naive T cells measured by flow cytometry. Donor CMV infection status was unknown, potentially confounding age-related changes in expanded clonotypes. Observed TCR beta diversity per million T cells fell roughly linearly with age, and a significant reduction was already apparent by age around 44.

Systemically healthy Caucasian individuals from Russia, over 30 in total and aged about 6 to 95 years, were included as donors. Each donor gave approximately 9.3 milliliters of peripheral blood, collected into EDTA-treated Vacutainer tubes. Ficoll-Paque density-gradient centrifugation was used to isolate PBMCs, with at least 6.5 million per sample. Trizol reagent was used to extract total RNA from PBMCs, with at least 6 micrograms per sample. For every donor, flow cytometry on a PBMC aliquot measured the percentage of naive CD45RAhigh/CD27high T cells. Library construction relied on 5' RACE. Instrument on record: Illumina HiSeq 2500. A second PCR of roughly 7 to 11 cycles was performed with a sample-barcoded 5' primer and a J-beta primer mix. A template-switch 5' adaptor carrying 12 random nucleotides introduced a unique molecular identifier onto each TCR beta cDNA molecule. At least 2.5 million CDR3-containing paired-end reads were obtained from each sample. All of the RNA was converted into first-strand cDNA using the Mint cDNA synthesis kit, with a TRBC-specific oligonucleotide serving as the primer. Following uracil-DNA glycosylase treatment, a first 18-cycle PCR with universal primers M1SS and BC2_uni_R was performed on all cDNA. The original pipeline was this. For normalization, 1 million high-quality reads, each with a distinct molecular identifier, were randomly selected from each sample. Reads sharing molecular identifiers were discarded rather than binned into consensus sequences. CDR3 identification, clonotype clustering and error correction used MiTCR with a Q25 quality threshold and the strictest error-elimination algorithm. A nonparametric unseen species model with Euler transformation was used to estimate a lower bound on total TCR beta diversity. The public reads were run again by TCRdb, first through fastp at Q25 and then through MiXCR, and only productive beta chains were kept. Records with the same CDR3 protein are collapsed into one entry carrying the most frequent genes and DNA. TCRdb, rather than the study authors, made the V and J calls. The sample data list 750,000 to 950,000 distinct CDR3 sequences, and about 28% of these were observed just once. The ten biggest clones cover roughly 10% of the sample.

V is shortened by 1 base, J by 1 base, and the region joining them spans 2 bases. CDR1 and CDR2, looked up from the germline V gene, are SNHLY and FYNNEI. Including the terminal cysteine and phenylalanine, the CDR3 comprises 13 residues. Only the CDR3 part of the read is kept: 39 bases, read in frame from the first base. This sample also appeared in a second study, on T cells of mothers and their children. Per the second study: Nine systemically healthy Caucasian individuals, comprising three mothers and their six children, were included as donors. cDNA synthesis consumed the entire amount of extracted RNA, loaded at 1.5 ug RNA in each 15 ul reaction. Sample barcodes and 2-4 random nucleotides were added via the M1S primer in the second PCR. Over 8 million TCR beta CDR3 reads came from each mother, compared with some 3 million reads from each child. TCR recombination output is similarly shaped by thymic selection in related and unrelated pairs, with a minor effect exerted by inherited differences. Normalized repertoire overlap was always found to be slightly, but never significantly, higher in related mother-child pairs than in unrelated mother-child pairs. With a sensitivity of approximately 93 clones per million clonotypes, no persistent microchimeric T cell clones were detected. The study used deep NGS to compare TCR beta repertoires of mothers and children, seeking features distinguishing related mother-child pairs from unrelated individuals. On average, the children were approximately 11 +/- 4 years old, while the mothers were about 37 +/- 4 years old. After adapter ligation with NEBNext reagents, the libraries were sequenced on Illumina HiSeq 2000 with 100+100 nt paired-end reads. To prevent cross-contamination, the mother and child libraries were prepared one month apart and sequenced in separate runs. For each donor, between roughly 450,000 and 2,100,000 distinct TCR beta clonotypes were identified. Naive TCR beta clonotypes were estimated from low-frequency clonotypes matched to each donor's FACS-determined naive share, without sorting.

Here the chain combines TRBV2 and TRBJ2-4, with no D gene named confidently. The clonotype was recovered from a middle-aged woman in good health. The source material was blood. The nucleotides are TGTGCCAGCAGTGAAGAGGCCAAAAACATTCAGTACTTC. This yields the protein CASSEEAKNIQYF. The full variable domain, completed from the reference TRBV2 and TRBJ2-4 proteins outside the CDR3, reads EPEVTQTPSHQVTQMGQEVILRCVPISNHLYFYWYRQILGQKVEFLVSFYNNEISEKSEIFDDQFSVERPDGSNFTLKIRSTKLEDSAMYFCASSEEAKNIQYFGAGTRLSVL.